Following are 19 T cell receptor beta chains from one sample sequenced in a study of CD8+ T cells in alopecia areata. Extraction and reverse transcription of RNA yielded cDNA as the sequencing template. Clones were sequenced by immunoSEQ multiplex PCR, and TCRdb holds only the in-frame ones, with some missing. The data contain about 150,000 clones, less than 65% of them seen just once; the ten biggest clones take up just under 20%. Material: CD8+ T cells sorted from blood, obtained at week 0. The source is a human donor with alopecia areata.

The CDR3 sequence is CASSQPGLAGGYEQYF. The CDR3 region has the DNA TGTGCCAGCAGCCAACCGGGACTAGCGGGGGGGTACGAGCAGTACTTC. The J gene is TRBJ2-7, the V gene TRBV4-2; TRBD2 agrees at 16 bases. The junction had 2 bases not matched to a gene; V was cut back by 2 bases and J by 4 bases. Germline lookup yields CDR1 LGHNA and CDR2 YNFKEQ. The CDR3 runs to 16 residues.

V gene TRBV14 combines with J gene TRBJ1-2, with 7 bases matching TRBD1. The CDR3 length is 14 residues. V shed 1 base and J 6 bases; nucleotides not matched to a gene: 5. Germline V gives CDR1 SGHDN, CDR2 FVKESK. CDR3 loop: CASSQVRQGDGYTF. DNA of the CDR3: TGTGCCAGCAGCCAAGTCAGACAGGGCGATGGCTACACCTTC. Based on the CDR3 plus reference TRBV14 and TRBJ1-2, the full variable domain is EAGVTQFPSHSVIEKGQTVTLRCDPISGHDNLYWYRRVMGKEIKFLLHFVKESKQDESGMPNNRFLAERTGGTYSTLKVQPAELEDSGVYFCASSQVRQGDGYTFGSGTRLTVV.

This clone was picked up a small number of times. V gene TRBV11-3 combines with J gene TRBJ2-2; D perhaps matches TRBD1 (5 bases). The CDR3 is 17 residues long. Between the trimmed V and J ends, which lost 2 bases and 2 bases, there was a span of 15 bases. Germline V gene data show CDR1 as SGHNT and CDR2 as YENEEA. DNA for the CDR3: TGTGCCAGCAGCTTACTCGGCAGGGAAGGAAACACCGGGGAGCTGTTTTTT. It specifies CASSLLGREGNTGELFF.

The table lists this clone with a count of one. The chain couples TRBV30 to TRBJ2-7; no clear D. The CDR3 totals 13 residues. V was cut by 0 bases and J by 3 bases, with 9 bases left in between. The germline V gene has CDR1 GTSNPN and CDR2 SVGIG (reference sequence). The CDR3 coding sequence is TGTGCCTGGAGTGTGAATCCTATCTACGAGCAGTACTTC. It translates to CAWSVNPIYEQYF.

The V gene is TRBV27, the J gene TRBJ2-5; D may match TRBD1 or TRBD2 (5 bases each). The CDR3 extends over 17 amino acids. Germline lookup yields CDR1 MNHEY and CDR2 SMNVEV (reference sequence). Trimming removed 4 bases from V and 5 bases from J, with 23 bases in between. The CDR3 reads CASSYSFSTRDRETQYF. As DNA, the CDR3 is TGTGCCAGCAGTTACTCGTTCTCCACCCGGGACCGGGAGACCCAGTACTTC.

This clone was counted only a few times. This sequence joins TRBV11-2 and TRBJ2-7; D is undetermined. From germline, CDR1 is SGHAT and CDR2 FQNNGV. CDR3 size: 10 residues. Trimming cost V 5 bases and J 4 bases, with 3 bases left between them. The CDR3: CASSQYEQYF. The CDR3 DNA is TGTGCCAGCAGCCAGTACGAGCAGTACTTC.

This sequence joins TRBV27 and TRBJ2-1; D is possibly TRBD2 (5 bases). The CDR3 length is 13 residues. V lost 8 bases to trimming and J lost 4 bases, with 12 bases between them. The germline V gene encodes CDR1 MNHEY and CDR2 SMNVEV (reference sequence). CDR3 region: CASALDSYNEQFF. CDR3 nucleotide sequence: TGTGCCAGCGCCTTGGACTCATACAATGAGCAGTTCTTC.

The chain carries TRBV19 and TRBJ1-2; 10 positions match TRBD1. After removal of 7 bases from V and 6 bases from J, the junction contained 14 bases not matched to a gene. The germline V gene has CDR1 LNHDA and CDR2 SQIVND (reference sequence). The CDR3 sequence is 16 residues long. This CDR3 is CASTPDRGRGVDGYTF. CDR3 sequence (DNA): TGTGCCAGTACCCCAGACAGGGGGCGCGGTGTGGATGGCTACACCTTC.

The genes are TRBV7-2 and TRBJ2-7, with 7 nucleotides matching TRBD1. Losses at the gene ends were 3 bases for V and 5 bases for J; bases not matched to a gene: 7. The CDR3 is made up of 14 amino acids. The V gene's germline CDR1 is SGHTA and CDR2 FQGNSA. The CDR3 nucleotides are TGTGCCAGCAGCTTGGGGGACAGCGGCCACGAGCAGTACTTC. Amino acid sequence: CASSLGDSGHEQYF.

V usage is TRBV29-1 and J usage is TRBJ2-7; D gene ambiguous. The V and J ends lost 3 bases and 4 bases respectively, with 10 bases between them. Germline CDR1 is SQVTM and CDR2 is ANQGSEA. This CDR3 spans 12 amino acids. The CDR3 coding sequence is TGCAGCGTTGATGCAGGAACTTACGAGCAGTACTTC. Protein sequence: CSVDAGTYEQYF.

The CDR3 DNA is TGTGCCAGTAGTATGCAGGGGGCTAACTATGGCTACACCTTC. This translates into CASSMQGANYGYTF. The chain uses TRBV19 and TRBJ1-2; TRBD1 matches at 7 bases. The CDR3 is made up of 14 amino acids. The trim removed 3 bases at V and 0 bases at J, leaving 1 base unmatched. Germline CDR1 reads LNHDA; CDR2 reads SQIVND (reference sequence).

This clone has a handful of counts. The chain joins TRBV7-6 to TRBJ2-3, with TRBD2 matching 7 bases. This CDR3 has 14 residues. With 4 bases clipped from V and 2 bases from J, the junction kept 3 bases outside the gene matches. Germline lookup yields CDR1 SGHVS and CDR2 FNYEAQ. The CDR3 sequence: CASSSGGYTDTQYF. The CDR3 nucleotides read TGTGCCAGCAGCTCCGGGGGGTACACAGATACGCAGTATTTT.

This clone has only a few counts. The chain links TRBV6-6 to TRBJ2-1, with 9 nucleotides matching TRBD1. The CDR3 has 13 amino acids. Per germline, CDR1 MNHNY and CDR2 SVGAGI (reference sequence). V lost 4 bases to trimming and J lost 7 bases; unmatched junction nucleotides: 2. The CDR3 DNA reads as TGTGCCAGCAGTTCCGGGACAGGGAATGAGCAGTTCTTC. This gives the protein CASSSGTGNEQFF.

The chain couples TRBV5-1 to TRBJ1-1; 8 bases line up with TRBD1. Trimming took 1 base from V and 1 from J; bases not matched to a gene: 6. The CDR3 is made up of 16 amino acids. Germline V CDR1 and CDR2: SGHRS, YFSETQ. CDR3 sequence: CASSLSPQGANTEAFF. The CDR3 DNA follows: TGCGCCAGCAGCTTGTCCCCTCAGGGGGCGAACACTGAAGCTTTCTTT.

The chain has TRBV30 and TRBJ2-7; D remains unclear. The ends were cut back, 3 bases at V and 5 bases at J, with 14 bases in the middle. CDR3 length: 13 residues. Germline CDR1 reads GTSNPN; CDR2 reads SVGIG (reference sequence). CDR3 DNA: TGTGCCTGGAGCACTGGACCCCTTAACGAGCAGTACTTC. Translated: CAWSTGPLNEQYF.

This chain joins TRBV15 and TRBJ2-4; 14 positions agree with TRBD2. CDR3 length equals 18 residues. Germline CDR1 reads LNHNV; CDR2 reads YYDKDF (reference sequence). The J segment lost 6 bases and the V segment lost 0 bases, leaving 7 bases of the junction unmatched. The CDR3 DNA reads TGTGCCACCAGCAGAGATGGGACTAGCGGGGGATTGGGAAACATTCAGTACTTC. This codes for CATSRDGTSGGLGNIQYF.

This clone turned up a few times. This rearrangement joins TRBV30 to TRBJ2-1; D assignment may be TRBD1 or TRBD2 (5 bases each). The CDR3 has 11 residues. Germline V lookup: CDR1 GTSNPN, CDR2 SVGIG (reference sequence). The V and J ends lost 4 bases and 10 bases respectively, with 11 bases between them. CDR3 loop: CAWIGTQEQFF. The DNA of the CDR3 is TGTGCCTGGATTGGGACGCAGGAGCAGTTCTTC.

The chain couples TRBV4-1 to TRBJ2-7; possible D gene TRBD2, 5 bases. This CDR3 has 15 residues. The V end was cut by 0 bases, the J end by 2 bases, with 11 bases between. Germline V CDR1 and CDR2: MGHRA, YSYEKL. CDR3: CASSQDTPGTYEQYF. The CDR3 nucleotides read TGCGCCAGCAGCCAAGATACCCCGGGGACCTACGAGCAGTACTTC.

The V call is TRBV4-1, the J call TRBJ2-1, with no clear D. CDR3 length: 12 amino acids. Germline assignment: CDR1 MGHRA and CDR2 YSYEKL. Trimming pared 0 bases from V and 8 bases from J, leaving 5 bases between. In nucleotides, the CDR3 is TGCGCCAGCAGCCAAGATCGGGATGAGCAGTTCTTC. Translated: CASSQDRDEQFF.